The 15 T cell receptor beta chains given below trace back to one sample, sequenced in a study of blood T cells in healthy people across ages. Combining a sample-barcoded 5' primer with a J-beta primer mix, a second PCR ran for about 6 to 12 cycles. TCRdb re-called the 5' RACE reads through MiXCR, storing one row per CDR3 protein. This table has about 1.8 million distinct CDR3 sequences, about 50% appearing once. Sequenced sample: blood. These receptor sequences come from a woman in her 40s in good health.

The V and J genes are TRBV7-2 and TRBJ1-2; no clear D. The germline V gene encodes CDR1 SGHTA and CDR2 FQGNSA. There are 12 residues in the CDR3. Trimming left V 4 bases short and J 0 bases short, with 3 bases between. In DNA form, the CDR3 reads TGTGCCAGCAGCTGGTCTAACTATGGCTACACCTTC. Its translation is CASSWSNYGYTF.

V usage is TRBV6-2 or TRBV6-3 and J usage is TRBJ2-5; perhaps TRBD1 as D (6 bases). The germline gives CDR1 MNHEY, CDR2 SVGEGT. V was shortened by 2 bases and J by 1 base, with 14 bases between the two germline ends. The CDR3 totals 16 residues. The CDR3 sequence: CASSYRIRGGQETQYF. CDR3 nucleotides: TGTGCCAGCAGTTACCGAATAAGAGGGGGCCAAGAGACCCAGTACTTC.

Concerning this clonotype: It may be a read error: a sequence one base away is much more abundant. The genes are TRBV4-2 and TRBJ1-2; D not certain. Germline values: CDR1 LGHNA, CDR2 YNFKEQ. The CDR3 has 14 residues. Trimming took 0 bases from V and 8 from J, leaving 13 bases between them. The chain's CDR3 is CASSQEAQRRGYTF. The CDR3 DNA reads as TGTGCCAGCAGCCAAGAGGCCCAGAGGCGAGGCTACACCTTC.

The chain combines TRBV29-1 with TRBJ1-5; D unresolved. V was cut by 4 bases and J by 6 bases, with 10 bases left in between. Per the germline V gene, CDR1 is SQVTM and CDR2 is ANQGSEA. The CDR3 is 12 amino acids. Here the CDR3 DNA reads TGCAGCGTTGGGGCCCGCGGTCAGCCCCAGCATTTT. It is translated as CSVGARGQPQHF. Full variable domain (missing parts from reference TRBV29-1 and TRBJ1-5): SAVISQKPSRDICQRGTSLTIQCQVDSQVTMMFWYRQQPGQSLTLIATANQGSEATYESGFVIDKFPISRPNLTFSTLTVSNMSPEDSSIYLCSVGARGQPQHFGDGTRLSIL.

CDR3 in DNA: TGCGCCAGCAGCCAAGACCCGCTTAGCAATCAGCCCCAGCATTTT. Residues: CASSQDPLSNQPQHF. The chain links TRBV4-3 to TRBJ1-5; no clear D gene. The CDR3 consists of 15 residues. The germline V gene has CDR1 LGHNA and CDR2 YSLEER. Trimming pared 0 bases from V and 0 bases from J, leaving 6 bases between.

This chain joins TRBV9 and TRBJ1-2, with a weak D call TRBD1 (6 bases). The length of the CDR3 is 15 residues. V lost 0 bases and J lost 4, with 13 bases in between. Germline V lookup: CDR1 SGDLS, CDR2 YYNGEE. CDR3 sequence: CASSVGGGASYGYTF. The CDR3 region has the DNA TGTGCCAGCAGCGTAGGTGGGGGCGCCAGCTATGGCTACACCTTC.

The gene calls are TRBV6-2 or TRBV6-3 and TRBJ2-4; 7 nucleotides line up with TRBD1. The CDR3 runs to 18 residues. V lost 0 bases and J lost 0; bases outside the gene matches: 8. Germline lookup yields CDR1 MNHEY and CDR2 SVGEGT. CDR3 DNA sequence: TGTGCCAGCAGTTACTCGGACAGGCTGGGCCTAGCCAAAAACATTCAGTACTTC. It is translated as CASSYSDRLGLAKNIQYF.

Comments on this clonotype: The junction differs from germline at one of its ends, possibly a read error. V and J are TRBV6-2 or TRBV6-3 and TRBJ2-7; D is perhaps TRBD2 (5 bases). The germline gives CDR1 MNHEY, CDR2 SVGEGT. The length of the CDR3 is 16 residues. The DNA for the CDR3 is TGTGCCAGCAGTTACTCGACGTCCGACGGAGACTACGAGCGGTACTTC. Its protein is CASSYSTSDGDYERYF.

This sequence joins TRBV10-3 and TRBJ2-1; a weak D match, TRBD1 (5 bases). CDR3 length: 16 amino acids. Germline lookup yields CDR1 ENHRY and CDR2 SYGVKD. Trimming left V 4 bases short and J 5 bases short, with 18 bases between. In DNA form, the CDR3 reads TGTGCCATCAGTGCCTCTCCCCAGGGTTCCGACAATGAGCAGTTCTTC. Its translation: CAISASPQGSDNEQFF.

This clonotype appeared a few times. This chain connects TRBV5-4 to TRBJ2-1; D gene ambiguous. The CDR3 has 15 amino acids. Germline lookup yields CDR1 SGHNT and CDR2 YYREEE (reference sequence). Trimming pared 1 base from V and 1 base from J, leaving 9 bases between. The CDR3 loop is CASSLSQQSYNEQFF. The CDR3 region has the DNA TGTGCCAGCAGCTTGAGCCAGCAATCCTACAATGAGCAGTTCTTC.

The V and J genes are TRBV6-2 or TRBV6-3 and TRBJ1-2; TRBD1 is a possible D gene (5 bases). The CDR3 runs to 15 residues. Trimming took off 0 bases at V and 6 bases at J, with 14 bases between the two ends. Germline V gene sequence: CDR1 MNHEY, CDR2 SVGEGT. This CDR3 reads CASSYSGGRSDGYTF. The CDR3 region has the DNA TGTGCCAGCAGTTACTCGGGGGGAAGGAGCGATGGCTACACCTTC.

The J gene is TRBJ2-7, the V gene TRBV29-1; D is possibly TRBD1 (5 bases). Trimming left V 2 bases short and J 6 bases short, with 11 bases between. This CDR3 is 12 amino acids long. The germline CDR1 and CDR2 sequences are SQVTM and ANQGSEA. The CDR3 protein is CSVEHQGFEQYF. CDR3 nucleotide sequence: TGCAGCGTTGAACATCAGGGTTTCGAGCAGTACTTC.

This clonotype was seen only a few times. This may stem from a read error, because a much larger clone lies one nucleotide away. This CDR3 reads CASSLWNYGYTF. In nucleotides, the CDR3 is TGTGCCAGCAGTTTATGGAACTATGGCTACACCTTC. The V call is TRBV28, the J call TRBJ1-2; D is unresolved. Deletions cut 0 bases from V and 2 bases from J, with 1 base between. Germline values: CDR1 MDHEN, CDR2 SYDVKM. CDR3 length: 12 amino acids.

The rearrangement links TRBV25-1 to TRBJ1-1, with D possibly TRBD1 on 5 matching bases. The CDR3 sequence is 18 residues long. Germline-derived CDR1 and CDR2 are MGHDK and SYGVNS. The ends were cut back, 0 bases at V and 0 bases at J, with 17 bases in the middle. CDR3 in amino acids: CASSEYPLTEYLNTEAFF. CDR3 bases: TGTGCCAGCAGTGAATATCCTTTGACAGAGTACTTGAACACTGAAGCTTTCTTT.

V gene TRBV6-2 or TRBV6-3 combines with J gene TRBJ2-7; D gene uncertain. Germline loops: CDR1 MNHEY, CDR2 SVGEGT. Trimming cost V 6 bases and J 4 bases, with 13 bases left between them. The CDR3 runs 13 residues. CDR3 nucleotides: TGTGCCAGCAGGGGTTCATCCGGTTACGAGCAGTACTTC. Translating gives CASRGSSGYEQYF.